The rows below give T cell receptor beta chains drawn from one sample of a study of blood T cells in healthy people across ages. One entry per CDR3 protein results from TCRdb running MiXCR on the 5' RACE reads. Here the sample spans about 1.4 million distinct CDR3 sequences, around 59% being singletons. The sample comprised blood. These receptors were taken from a man aged 18 to 35 in good health. The CDR3 runs from the conserved cysteine through the conserved F or W. A D gene is named only where the DNA matches it firmly. The listing skips clone size in some rows; elsewhere it reads once, few, many or a size class.

D gene: NA
CDR3 length: 14
J gene: TRBJ1-5
V gene: TRBV3-1
clone size: NA
CDR3 DNA: TGTGCCAGCAGCCAAGAATTGGGAAGGCAGCCCCAGCATTTT
CDR3 protein: CASSQELGRQPQHF

D gene: TRBD1
CDR3 length: 13
J gene: TRBJ1-6
V gene: TRBV29-1
clone size: few
CDR3 DNA: TGCAGCGCCCGGACAGGGGAATATTCACCCCTCCACTTT
CDR3 protein: CSARTGEYSPLHF

D gene: NA
CDR3 length: 12
J gene: TRBJ1-2
V gene: TRBV7-9
clone size: few
CDR3 DNA: TGTGCCAGCCACGAGGACGTCTATGGCTACACCTTC
CDR3 protein: CASHEDVYGYTF

D gene: NA
CDR3 length: 15
J gene: TRBJ2-7
V gene: TRBV4-1
clone size: NA
CDR3 DNA: TGCGTCAGCAGCCAAATCTGGCCCGACGGCCACGAGCAGTACTTC
CDR3 protein: CVSSQIWPDGHEQYF

D gene: TRBD2
CDR3 length: 16
J gene: TRBJ2-7
V gene: TRBV29-1
clone size: NA
CDR3 DNA: TGCAGCGTTGAAGGACTAGCGGAAGACTCCTACAATGAGCAGTACTTC
CDR3 protein: CSVEGLAEDSYNEQYF

D gene: NA
CDR3 length: 14
J gene: TRBJ2-7
V gene: TRBV4-2
clone size: NA
CDR3 DNA: TGTGCCAGCAGCCAAGGGGGAGGGGGGGGCGAGCAGTACTTC
CDR3 protein: CASSQGGGGGEQYF

D gene: NA
CDR3 length: 12
J gene: TRBJ2-7
V gene: TRBV20-1
clone size: NA
CDR3 DNA: TGCAGTGCGAGGGAAACGGGAGACGAGCAGTACTTC
CDR3 protein: CSARETGDEQYF

D gene: NA
CDR3 length: 16
J gene: TRBJ2-4
V gene: TRBV10-3
clone size: NA
CDR3 DNA: TGTGCCATCAGTGAGTCGGTCAGGGTAGCCAAAAACATTCAGTACTTC
CDR3 protein: CAISESVRVAKNIQYF

D gene: TRBD1
CDR3 length: 15
J gene: TRBJ2-7
V gene: TRBV6-2/TRBV6-3
clone size: NA
CDR3 DNA: TGTGCCAGCAGCCACCGGGACAGGGTATTCTACGAGCAGTACTTC
CDR3 protein: CASSHRDRVFYEQYF

D gene: NA
CDR3 length: 15
J gene: TRBJ2-2
V gene: TRBV7-9
clone size: NA
CDR3 DNA: TGTGCCAGCAGCTTAGTGGATTCCAACACCGGGGAGCTGTTTTTT
CDR3 protein: CASSLVDSNTGELFF

D gene: NA
CDR3 length: 12
J gene: TRBJ1-2
V gene: TRBV27
clone size: NA
CDR3 DNA: TGTGCCAGCAGGGAGGGCAGCTATGGCTACACCTTC
CDR3 protein: CASREGSYGYTF

D gene: NA
CDR3 length: 15
J gene: TRBJ1-2
V gene: TRBV5-1
clone size: NA
CDR3 DNA: TGCGCCAGCAGCCTACGACTACTGGGGGACTATGGCTACACCTTC
CDR3 protein: CASSLRLLGDYGYTF

D gene: NA
CDR3 length: 13
J gene: TRBJ2-7
V gene: TRBV2
clone size: few
CDR3 DNA: TGTGCCAGCAGTGGGCCTACCGCCTACGAGCAGTACTTC
CDR3 protein: CASSGPTAYEQYF

D gene: TRBD1
CDR3 length: 15
J gene: TRBJ2-7
V gene: TRBV6-2/TRBV6-3
clone size: once
CDR3 DNA: TGTGCCAGCCGCCGCCGGGACAGGGCCTCCTACGAGCAGTACTTC
CDR3 protein: CASRRRDRASYEQYF

D gene: NA
CDR3 length: 11
J gene: TRBJ2-7
V gene: TRBV10-3
clone size: few
CDR3 DNA: TGTGCCATCATCAGGACCTACGAGCAGTACTTC
CDR3 protein: CAIIRTYEQYF

D gene: NA
CDR3 length: 14
J gene: TRBJ1-5
V gene: TRBV4-1
clone size: NA
CDR3 DNA: TGCGCCAGCAGCAAAAGGTCCAGCAATCAGCCCCAGCATTTT
CDR3 protein: CASSKRSSNQPQHF

D gene: TRBD2
CDR3 length: 20
J gene: TRBJ2-2
V gene: TRBV7-8
clone size: NA
CDR3 DNA: TGTGCCAGCAGCTTTTTTCCTAGCGGGGGGCAAACGACGAACACCGGGGAGCTGTTTTTT
CDR3 protein: CASSFFPSGGQTTNTGELFF

D gene: NA
CDR3 length: 12
J gene: TRBJ2-2
V gene: TRBV7-6
clone size: once
CDR3 DNA: TGTGCCAGCAGCCTACACGATGGGGAGCTGTTTTTT
CDR3 protein: CASSLHDGELFF

D gene: TRBD1
CDR3 length: 15
J gene: TRBJ2-5
V gene: TRBV25-1
clone size: NA
CDR3 DNA: TGTGCCAGCAGTGAAGGGGACAGGGGGCTTGAGACCCAGTACTTC
CDR3 protein: CASSEGDRGLETQYF

D gene: TRBD1
CDR3 length: 16
J gene: TRBJ2-1
V gene: TRBV7-6
clone size: NA
CDR3 DNA: TGTGCCAGCAGCATTACAACAGGGGGGTCCTACAATGAGCAGTTCTTC
CDR3 protein: CASSITTGGSYNEQFF

D gene: NA
CDR3 length: 15
J gene: TRBJ2-7
V gene: TRBV5-1
clone size: NA
CDR3 DNA: TGCGCCAGCAGCTTGAGGCGGGCAACCTCCTACGAGCAGTACTTC
CDR3 protein: CASSLRRATSYEQYF

D gene: NA
CDR3 length: 13
J gene: TRBJ2-5
V gene: TRBV6-5
clone size: few
CDR3 DNA: TGTGCCAGCTGTCTGGGACGGGGAGAGACCCAGTACTTC
CDR3 protein: CASCLGRGETQYF

D gene: TRBD2
CDR3 length: 19
J gene: TRBJ2-6
V gene: TRBV4-1
clone size: NA
CDR3 DNA: TGCGCCAGCAGCCACCAGGGACTAGCTGATCTCTCTGGGGCCAACGTCCTGACTTTC
CDR3 protein: CASSHQGLADLSGANVLTF

D gene: NA
CDR3 length: 13
J gene: TRBJ2-5
V gene: TRBV29-1
clone size: few
CDR3 DNA: TGCAGCGTTGAACCAACCGGGGAGTCTGAGCAGTACTTC
CDR3 protein: CSVEPTGESEQYF

D gene: NA
CDR3 length: 11
J gene: TRBJ1-5
V gene: TRBV6-1
clone size: NA
CDR3 DNA: TGTGCCGGCAGGTTGGGACGGAACCAGCATTTT
CDR3 protein: CAGRLGRNQHF

D gene: TRBD1
CDR3 length: 17
J gene: TRBJ2-3
V gene: TRBV4-1
clone size: NA
CDR3 DNA: TGCGCCAGCAGCCAAGATATCTTGGCAGGGGGTCCAGATACGCAGTATTTT
CDR3 protein: CASSQDILAGGPDTQYF

D gene: NA
CDR3 length: 17
J gene: TRBJ1-1
V gene: TRBV7-9
clone size: NA
CDR3 DNA: TGTGCCAGCAGCTTAGTGGGTCGGGAGGGCTTGAACACTGAAGCTTTCTTT
CDR3 protein: CASSLVGREGLNTEAFF

D gene: NA
CDR3 length: 14
J gene: TRBJ2-1
V gene: TRBV6-6
clone size: NA
CDR3 DNA: TGTGCCAGCAGTTACTCGCAGGGTGACAATGAGCAGTTCTTC
CDR3 protein: CASSYSQGDNEQFF

D gene: NA
CDR3 length: 15
J gene: TRBJ2-5
V gene: TRBV11-2
clone size: NA
CDR3 DNA: TGTGCCAGCAGCTTTAATCGCGGTGTCCAAGAGACCCAGTACTTC
CDR3 protein: CASSFNRGVQETQYF

D gene: NA
CDR3 length: 13
J gene: TRBJ1-1
V gene: TRBV29-1
clone size: NA
CDR3 DNA: TGCAGCGTTGAAGTGTCAGGGGCTTTCGAAGCTTTCTTT
CDR3 protein: CSVEVSGAFEAFF

D gene: TRBD1
CDR3 length: 18
J gene: TRBJ2-5
V gene: TRBV15
clone size: few
CDR3 DNA: TGTGCCACCAGTGGAAACTACAGGGGGCGAGGGATCCGAGAGACCCAGTACTTC
CDR3 protein: CATSGNYRGRGIRETQYF

D gene: NA
CDR3 length: 18
J gene: TRBJ1-5
V gene: TRBV6-1
clone size: few
CDR3 DNA: TGTGCCAGCAGTGAAGCGAGGGACATTAACGCCAAAGGTCAGCCCCAGCATTTT
CDR3 protein: CASSEARDINAKGQPQHF

D gene: NA
CDR3 length: 11
J gene: TRBJ1-2
V gene: TRBV29-1
clone size: NA
CDR3 DNA: TGCAGCGTTGTGGAAAACTATGGCTACACCTTC
CDR3 protein: CSVVENYGYTF

D gene: NA
CDR3 length: 13
J gene: TRBJ2-1
V gene: TRBV5-5
clone size: few
CDR3 DNA: TGTGCCAGCAGCTCAAACAGATACAATGAGCAGTTCTTC
CDR3 protein: CASSSNRYNEQFF

D gene: TRBD1
CDR3 length: 16
J gene: TRBJ1-1
V gene: TRBV4-1
clone size: NA
CDR3 DNA: TGCGCCAGCAGCCCCTACCCGTCGGACAGGGGCACTGAAGCTTTCTTT
CDR3 protein: CASSPYPSDRGTEAFF

D gene: TRBD1
CDR3 length: 16
J gene: TRBJ2-2
V gene: TRBV3-1
clone size: NA
CDR3 DNA: TGTGCCAGCAGCATCGGGACAGGGAAAGGGACCGGGGAGCTGTTTTTT
CDR3 protein: CASSIGTGKGTGELFF

D gene: NA
CDR3 length: 15
J gene: TRBJ2-3
V gene: TRBV7-9
clone size: few
CDR3 DNA: TGTGCCAGCAGCTTAGATTATCGCGACCCAGATACGCAGTATTTT
CDR3 protein: CASSLDYRDPDTQYF